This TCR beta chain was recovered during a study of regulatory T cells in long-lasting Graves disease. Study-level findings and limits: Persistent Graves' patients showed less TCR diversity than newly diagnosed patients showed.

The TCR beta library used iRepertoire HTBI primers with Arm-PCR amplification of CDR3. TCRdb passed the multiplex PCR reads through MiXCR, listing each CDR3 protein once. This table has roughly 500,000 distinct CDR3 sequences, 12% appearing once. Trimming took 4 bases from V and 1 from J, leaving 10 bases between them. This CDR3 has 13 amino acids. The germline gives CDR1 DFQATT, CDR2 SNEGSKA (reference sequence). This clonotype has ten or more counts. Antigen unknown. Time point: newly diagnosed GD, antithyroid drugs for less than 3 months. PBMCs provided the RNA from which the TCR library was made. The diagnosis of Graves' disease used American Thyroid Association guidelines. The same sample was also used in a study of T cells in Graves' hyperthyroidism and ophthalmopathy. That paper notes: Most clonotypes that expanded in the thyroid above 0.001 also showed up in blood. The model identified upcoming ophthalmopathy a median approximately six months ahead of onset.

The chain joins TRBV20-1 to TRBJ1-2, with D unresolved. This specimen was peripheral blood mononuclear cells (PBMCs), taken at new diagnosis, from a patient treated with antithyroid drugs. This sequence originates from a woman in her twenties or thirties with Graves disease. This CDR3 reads CSAKKQINYGYTF. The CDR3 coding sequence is TGCAGTGCTAAAAAGCAGATTAACTATGGCTACACCTTC.